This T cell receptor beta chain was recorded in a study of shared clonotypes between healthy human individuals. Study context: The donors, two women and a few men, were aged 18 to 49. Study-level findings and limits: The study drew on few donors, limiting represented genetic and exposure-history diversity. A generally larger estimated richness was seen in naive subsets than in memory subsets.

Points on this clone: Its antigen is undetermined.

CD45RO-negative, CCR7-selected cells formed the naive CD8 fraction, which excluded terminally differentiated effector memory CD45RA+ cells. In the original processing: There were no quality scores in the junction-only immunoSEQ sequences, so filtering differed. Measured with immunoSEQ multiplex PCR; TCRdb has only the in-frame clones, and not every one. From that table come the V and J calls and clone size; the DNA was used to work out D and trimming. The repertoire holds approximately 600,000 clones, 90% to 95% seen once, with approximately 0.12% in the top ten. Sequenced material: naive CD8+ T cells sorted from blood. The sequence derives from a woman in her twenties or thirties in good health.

CDR3 residues: CASSSDRTNEETQYF. DNA of the CDR3: TGTGCCAGCAGTTCCGACAGGACTAATGAAGAGACCCAGTACTTC. The chain employs TRBV28 and TRBJ2-5; D may match TRBD1 or TRBD2 (6 bases each). Germline V gene sequence: CDR1 MDHEN, CDR2 SYDVKM. There are 15 residues in the CDR3. V lost 4 bases to trimming and J lost 3 bases, with 15 bases between them.